This T cell receptor beta chain was observed in a study of T-cell memory formation after mild COVID-19. TCRdb processed the 5' RACE reads anew with MiXCR; each CDR3 protein has one entry. The sample shows approximately 400,000 distinct CDR3 sequences, roughly 24% of them seen only once. Germline V gene lookup returns CDR1 SEHNR and CDR2 FQNEAQ (reference sequence). The CDR3 has 13 amino acids. V dropped 3 bases and J dropped 0 bases, with 6 bases sitting between them. This clonotype has a handful of counts. This receptor was identified in an adult woman who had mild COVID-19 (a few samples of this study predate the infection). Cell type and time point are not known. The rearrangement links TRBV7-9 to TRBJ2-7; D is unclear. Input material: PBMCs or a T cell subset sorted from them (not recorded which). The DNA for the CDR3 is TGTGCCAGCAGCTTGCCAAACTCCTACGAGCAGTACTTC. This sequence encodes CASSLPNSYEQYF.